Listed below are T cell receptor beta chains from one sample, sequenced in a study of OX40 agonist ivuxolimab in advanced cancers. The method was immunoSEQ multiplex PCR; TCRdb's version includes in-frame clones alone and lacks a portion of them. The sample gives about 61,000 clones, 86% of which show up once; around 0.5% is in the top ten. The specimen was CD4+ or CD8+ T cells sorted from blood, collected in a trial of the OX40 agonist ivuxolimab. The source of these receptors is an adult with an advanced solid tumor such as melanoma, head and neck, liver or kidney cancer. The CDR3 runs from the conserved cysteine through the conserved F or W. D genes are given only for firm matches. Where a row states a size, it is once, few, many or the class of an expanded clone; other rows omit it.

v_call,d_call,j_call,clone_size,cdr3_nt,cdr3_aa
TRBV5-1,TRBD2,TRBJ2-1,-,TGCGCCAGCAGCCCCCCCCGGACTAGCGGTAACAATGAGCAGTTCTTC,CASSPPRTSGNNEQFF
TRBV28,-,TRBJ1-5,-,TGTGCCAGCAGTTTAACGGGACGGGGCAATCAGCCCCAGCATTTT,CASSLTGRGNQPQHF
TRBV7-2,TRBD1,TRBJ2-1,-,TGTGCCAGCAACCAGGGGGATATCAATGAGCAGTTCTTC,CASNQGDINEQFF
TRBV7-2,TRBD1,TRBJ2-7,once,TGTGCCAGCAGCTTAGATTGGCATCAGGGGGCCTACGAGCAGTACTTC,CASSLDWHQGAYEQYF
TRBV5-5,TRBD1,TRBJ2-7,-,TGTGCCAGCAGCTTGCGCGGACAGGGTGGTACCTGGGAGCAGTACTTC,CASSLRGQGGTWEQYF
TRBV7-9,-,TRBJ2-7,-,TGTGCCAGCAGCCCAAATCGGGGTCCGCGGCTCTACGAGCAGTACTTC,CASSPNRGPRLYEQYF
TRBV10-3,TRBD1,TRBJ2-6,-,TGTGCCACCCGACAGGGATCCCCCTCTGGGGCCAACGTCCTGACTTTC,CATRQGSPSGANVLTF
TRBV20-1,-,TRBJ2-1,-,TGCAGTGCTAACCCTCTTGCTGAGCAGTTCTTC,CSANPLAEQFF
TRBV13,-,TRBJ2-3,-,TGTGCCAGCAGCTGGGGCTCTAGTGACACAGATACGCAGTATTTT,CASSWGSSDTDTQYF
TRBV25-1,-,TRBJ1-2,-,TGTGCCAGCAGTGAAGGGGGGACACCCCTCTCTGGCTACACCTTC,CASSEGGTPLSGYTF
TRBV6-1,-,TRBJ2-3,-,TGTGCCAGCGCCCGGACTGCTAGCACAGATACGCAGTATTTT,CASARTASTDTQYF
TRBV7-2,-,TRBJ2-7,-,TGTGCCAGCAGCTTAGGCCGGGACTACGAGCAGTACTTC,CASSLGRDYEQYF
TRBV6-5,-,TRBJ1-4,few,TGTGCCAGCAGTTACGGCAAACAACTTAAACTGTTTTTT,CASSYGKQLKLFF
TRBV7-2,-,TRBJ1-5,-,TGTGCCAGCAGCTTAGGGCCTAATCAGCCCCAGCATTTT,CASSLGPNQPQHF
TRBV5-4,-,TRBJ2-7,-,TGTGCCAGCAGCTTGGAGGGCTACGAGCAGTACTTC,CASSLEGYEQYF
TRBV19,-,TRBJ2-3,once,TGTGCCAGTAGTCCCAGACAGAGTCCAAGCACAGATACGCAGTATTTT,CASSPRQSPSTDTQYF
TRBV2,-,TRBJ1-1,-,TGTGCCAGCAGGGACGCCACCCTGGGGAACACTGAAGCTTTCTTT,CASRDATLGNTEAFF
TRBV5-4,TRBD2,TRBJ2-1,-,TGTGCCAGCAGCGCGGGGGGGCTAGCGGCTTACAATGAGCAGTTCTTC,CASSAGGLAAYNEQFF
TRBV19,-,TRBJ2-6,-,TGTGCCAGTAGTCCAACTGGGGCCAACGTCCTGACTTTC,CASSPTGANVLTF
TRBV7-9,-,TRBJ1-1,-,TGTGCCAGCAGCTTGGGGTTGGACACTGAAGCTTTCTTT,CASSLGLDTEAFF
TRBV4-3,TRBD1,TRBJ2-5,-,TGCGCCAGCAGCCAAGATCCCCTCGACAGGGTGGGGAAAGAGACCCAGTACTTC,CASSQDPLDRVGKETQYF
TRBV7-2,TRBD2,TRBJ2-1,-,TGTGCCAGCAGCTTAGCCTCTCTGGCGGGAGCTTACAATGAGCAGTTCTTC,CASSLASLAGAYNEQFF
TRBV6-6,-,TRBJ1-2,-,TGTGCCAGCCGGACACCTAACTATGGCTACACCTTC,CASRTPNYGYTF
TRBV11-2,-,TRBJ2-5,-,TGTGCCAGCAGCTTAGGAGGGCGGGAGACCCAGTACTTC,CASSLGGRETQYF
TRBV28,TRBD1,TRBJ2-5,-,TGTGCCAGCAGAGGACAGGGGGCCCAAGAGACCCAGTACTTC,CASRGQGAQETQYF
TRBV30,-,TRBJ1-5,-,TGTGCCTGGAGTGTACGGATGGGGGCGGTGGATCAGCCCCAGCATTTT,CAWSVRMGAVDQPQHF
TRBV9,TRBD2,TRBJ2-2,-,TGTGCCAGCAGCGTAGGGACTAGTAAATCCGGGGAGCTGTTTTTT,CASSVGTSKSGELFF